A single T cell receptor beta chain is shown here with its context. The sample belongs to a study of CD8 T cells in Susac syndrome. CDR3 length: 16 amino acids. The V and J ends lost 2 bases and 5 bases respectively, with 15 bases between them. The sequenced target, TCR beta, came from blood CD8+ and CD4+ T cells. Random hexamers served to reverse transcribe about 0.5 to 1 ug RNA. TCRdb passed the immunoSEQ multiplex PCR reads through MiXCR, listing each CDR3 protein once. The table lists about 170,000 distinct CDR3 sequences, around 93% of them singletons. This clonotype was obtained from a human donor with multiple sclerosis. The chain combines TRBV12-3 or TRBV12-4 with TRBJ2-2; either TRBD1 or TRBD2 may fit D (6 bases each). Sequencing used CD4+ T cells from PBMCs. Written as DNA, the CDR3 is TGTGCCAGCAGTTTATGGGGGGCAGGGGTAACCGGGGAGCTGTTTTTT. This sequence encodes CASSLWGAGVTGELFF.